This T cell receptor (beta chain) originates from a study of T cells after posttransplantation cyclophosphamide. Sequencing was performed with immunoSEQ multiplex PCR; in TCRdb, only in-frame clones are kept and a portion is missing. The table has tens of thousands of clones, roughly 98% seen once. Trimming at V came to 9 bases and at J to 4 bases, leaving 10 bases not matched to a gene. The CDR3 totals 14 residues. Germline values: CDR1 KGHSH, CDR2 LQKENI. Cells defined as naive were viable CD3+CD4+ or CD3+CD8+ and CCR7+CD45RA+CD45RO-CD95-CD27+CD28+. On the day of bone marrow donation, the related graft donor provided peripheral blood. The study's findings and limits: Donor CD8+ memory clones often dominated recipient blood repertoires at later times. TRB overlap between skin or GI tissue T cells and blood was limited. TRB clonality was highly associated with recipient CMV seropositivity and reactivation.

In this sample, this clone turned up once. The antigen is not known. The chain has TRBV18 and TRBJ2-7; TRBD1 agrees at 9 bases. The specimen sequenced was naive CD4+ T cells sorted from PBMCs. The receptor was derived from a man between 35 and 55 years old in good health, CMV-negative, and a related stem cell transplant donor. The CDR3 reads CASLTGTGRYEQYF. For the CDR3, the DNA is TGTGCCAGTCTGACCGGGACAGGGAGGTACGAGCAGTACTTC.